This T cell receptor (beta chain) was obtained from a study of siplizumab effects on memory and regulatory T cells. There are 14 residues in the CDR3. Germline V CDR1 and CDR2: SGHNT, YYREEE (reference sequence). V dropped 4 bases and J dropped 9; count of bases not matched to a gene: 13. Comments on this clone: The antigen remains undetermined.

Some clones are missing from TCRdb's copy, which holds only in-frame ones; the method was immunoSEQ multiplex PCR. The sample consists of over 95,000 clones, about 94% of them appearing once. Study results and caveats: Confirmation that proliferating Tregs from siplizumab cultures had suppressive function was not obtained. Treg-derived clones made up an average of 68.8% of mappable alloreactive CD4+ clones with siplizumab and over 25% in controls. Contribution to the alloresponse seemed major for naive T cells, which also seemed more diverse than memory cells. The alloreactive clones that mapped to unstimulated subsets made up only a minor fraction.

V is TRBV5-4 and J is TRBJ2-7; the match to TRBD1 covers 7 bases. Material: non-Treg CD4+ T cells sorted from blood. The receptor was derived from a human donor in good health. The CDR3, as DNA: TGTGCCAGCAGCCAATCCGGACAGGCCACCGGGCAGTACTTC. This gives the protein CASSQSGQATGQYF.